This T cell receptor beta chain comes out of a study of blood T cell repertoires in COVID-19. J gave up 7 bases and V 6 bases, and 10 bases lay outside the gene matches. This CDR3 has 15 amino acids. Germline V gene lookup returns CDR1 SNHLY and CDR2 FYNNEI. Clones were sequenced by immunoSEQ multiplex PCR, and TCRdb holds only the in-frame ones, with some missing. The repertoire holds hundreds of thousands of clones, 85% to 90% seen once, with almost 9.5% in the top ten. The receptor's source is a woman aged 30 to 39 who had recovered from COVID-19. Sequences were obtained from PBMCs or T cells enriched from blood (not recorded which). The rearrangement joins TRBV2 to TRBJ2-1; 9 nucleotides match TRBD2. The CDR3, as DNA: TGTGCCAGCAGAGTAGCGGGAGATGGTCGTAATGAGCAGTTCTTC. This translates into CASRVAGDGRNEQFF.